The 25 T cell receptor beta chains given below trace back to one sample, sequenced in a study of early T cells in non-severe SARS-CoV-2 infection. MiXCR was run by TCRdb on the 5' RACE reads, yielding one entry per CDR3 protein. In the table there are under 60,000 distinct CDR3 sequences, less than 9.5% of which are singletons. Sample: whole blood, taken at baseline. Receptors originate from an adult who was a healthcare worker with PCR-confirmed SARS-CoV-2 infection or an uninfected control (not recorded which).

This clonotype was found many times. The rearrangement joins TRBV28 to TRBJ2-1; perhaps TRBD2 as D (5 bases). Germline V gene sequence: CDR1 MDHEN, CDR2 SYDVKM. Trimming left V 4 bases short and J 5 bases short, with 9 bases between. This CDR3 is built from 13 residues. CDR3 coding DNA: TGTGCCAGCAGTTCGCGGGTGGACAATGAGCAGTTCTTC. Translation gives CASSSRVDNEQFF.

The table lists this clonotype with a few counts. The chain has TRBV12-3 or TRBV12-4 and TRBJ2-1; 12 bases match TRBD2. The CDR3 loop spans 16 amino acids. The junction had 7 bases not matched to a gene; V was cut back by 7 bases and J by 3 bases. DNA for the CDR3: TGTGCCAGCACACCCCGGACTAGCGGGGTCTACAATGAGCAGTTCTTC. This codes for CASTPRTSGVYNEQFF.

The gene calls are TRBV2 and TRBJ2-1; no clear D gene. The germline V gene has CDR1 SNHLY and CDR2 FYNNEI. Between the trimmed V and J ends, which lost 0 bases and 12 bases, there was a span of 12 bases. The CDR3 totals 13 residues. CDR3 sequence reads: CASSEALSPRQFF. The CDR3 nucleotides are TGTGCCAGCAGTGAAGCGCTAAGCCCGCGGCAGTTCTTC.

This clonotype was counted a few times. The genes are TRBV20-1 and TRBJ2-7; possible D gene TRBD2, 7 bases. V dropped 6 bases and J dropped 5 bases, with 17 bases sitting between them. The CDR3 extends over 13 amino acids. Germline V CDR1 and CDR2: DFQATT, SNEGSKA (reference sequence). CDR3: CSAGGGGPHEQYF. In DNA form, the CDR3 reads TGCAGTGCCGGAGGGGGAGGGCCACACGAGCAGTACTTC.

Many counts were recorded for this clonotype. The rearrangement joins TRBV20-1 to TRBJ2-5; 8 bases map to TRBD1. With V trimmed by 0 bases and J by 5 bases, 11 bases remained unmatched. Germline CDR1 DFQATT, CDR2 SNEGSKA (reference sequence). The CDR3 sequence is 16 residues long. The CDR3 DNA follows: TGCAGTGCTAGAGATCCGCGTACAGGGGGAATCGAGACCCAGTACTTC. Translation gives CSARDPRTGGIETQYF.

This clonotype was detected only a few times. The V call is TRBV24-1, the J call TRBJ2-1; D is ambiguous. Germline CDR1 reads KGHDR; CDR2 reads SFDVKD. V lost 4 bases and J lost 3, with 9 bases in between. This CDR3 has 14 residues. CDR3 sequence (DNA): TGTGCCACCAGTGACACTTCAGACTACAATGAGCAGTTCTTC. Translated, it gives CATSDTSDYNEQFF.

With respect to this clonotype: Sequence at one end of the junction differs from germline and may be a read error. The CDR3 nucleotides read TGCAGCGCCGGGACTAGCGGGAGTGGGGTACCTGAGCGGGTCTTC. Translating it yields CSAGTSGSGVPERVF. This chain connects TRBV29-1 to TRBJ2-1; 14 bases align to TRBD2. The V gene's germline CDR1 is SQVTM and CDR2 ANQGSEA. CDR3 length: 15 residues.

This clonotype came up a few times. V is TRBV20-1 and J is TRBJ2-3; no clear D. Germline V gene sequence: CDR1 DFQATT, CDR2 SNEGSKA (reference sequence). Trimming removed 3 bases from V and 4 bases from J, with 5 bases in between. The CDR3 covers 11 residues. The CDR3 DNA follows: TGCAGTGCTAGCGTGCCAGATACGCAGTATTTT. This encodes CSASVPDTQYF.

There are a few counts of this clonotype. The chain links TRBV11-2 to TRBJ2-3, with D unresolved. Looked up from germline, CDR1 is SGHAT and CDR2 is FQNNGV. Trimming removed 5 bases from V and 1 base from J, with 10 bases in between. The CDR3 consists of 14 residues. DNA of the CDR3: TGTGCCAGCAGCCCCGACCAGGGCACAGATACGCAGTATTTT. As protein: CASSPDQGTDTQYF.

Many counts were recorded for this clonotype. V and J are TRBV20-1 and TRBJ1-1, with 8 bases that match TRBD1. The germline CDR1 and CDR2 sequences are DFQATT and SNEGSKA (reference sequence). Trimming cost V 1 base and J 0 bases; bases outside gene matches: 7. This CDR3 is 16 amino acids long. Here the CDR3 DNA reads TGCAGTGCTAGAGCCGTCCACAGGGGGATGAACACTGAAGCTTTCTTT. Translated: CSARAVHRGMNTEAFF.

The CDR3 loop reads CASSGTVSTDTQYF. CDR3 sequence (DNA): TGTGCCAGCAGTGGGACAGTGAGCACAGATACGCAGTATTTT. The chain combines TRBV12-3 or TRBV12-4 with TRBJ2-3, with 7 bases identical to TRBD1. The CDR3 totals 14 residues. Unmatched junction bases numbered 2, after V lost 5 bases and J lost 0 bases.

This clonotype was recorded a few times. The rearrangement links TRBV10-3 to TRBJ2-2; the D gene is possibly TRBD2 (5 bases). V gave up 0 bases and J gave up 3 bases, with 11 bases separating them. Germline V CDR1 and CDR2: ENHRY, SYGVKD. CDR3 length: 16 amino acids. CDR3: CAISESGVSHTGELFF. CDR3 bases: TGTGCCATCAGTGAGTCGGGAGTCTCCCACACCGGGGAGCTGTTTTTT.

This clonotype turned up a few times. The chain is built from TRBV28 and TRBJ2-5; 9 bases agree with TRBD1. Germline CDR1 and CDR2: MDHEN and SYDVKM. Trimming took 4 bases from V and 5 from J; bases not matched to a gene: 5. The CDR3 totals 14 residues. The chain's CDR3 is CASSWEDRGETQYF. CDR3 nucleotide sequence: TGTGCCAGCAGTTGGGAGGACAGGGGTGAGACCCAGTACTTC.

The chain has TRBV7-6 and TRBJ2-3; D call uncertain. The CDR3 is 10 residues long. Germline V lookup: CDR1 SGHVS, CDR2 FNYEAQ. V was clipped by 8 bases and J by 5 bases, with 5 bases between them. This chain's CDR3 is CASSGDTQYF. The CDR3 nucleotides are TGTGCCAGCTCAGGAGATACGCAGTATTTT. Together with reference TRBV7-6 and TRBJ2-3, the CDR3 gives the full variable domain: GAGVSQSPRYKVTKRGQDVALRCDPISGHVSLYWYRQALGQGPEFLTYFNYEAQQDKSGLPNDRFSAERPEGSISTLTIQRTEQRDSAMYRCASSGDTQYFGPGTRLTVL.

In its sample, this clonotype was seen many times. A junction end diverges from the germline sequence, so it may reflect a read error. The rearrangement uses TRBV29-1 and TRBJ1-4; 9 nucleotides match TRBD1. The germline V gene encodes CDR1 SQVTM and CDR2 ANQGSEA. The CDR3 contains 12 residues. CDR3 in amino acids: CSVKDRGEKLFF. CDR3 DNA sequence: TGCAGCGTTAAAGACAGGGGGGAAAAACTGTTTTTT.

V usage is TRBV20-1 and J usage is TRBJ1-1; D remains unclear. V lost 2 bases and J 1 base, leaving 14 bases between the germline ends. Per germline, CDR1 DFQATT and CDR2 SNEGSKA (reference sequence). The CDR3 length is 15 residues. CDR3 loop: CSARLGERANTEAFF. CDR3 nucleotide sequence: TGCAGTGCTAGACTTGGGGAACGGGCGAACACTGAAGCTTTCTTT.

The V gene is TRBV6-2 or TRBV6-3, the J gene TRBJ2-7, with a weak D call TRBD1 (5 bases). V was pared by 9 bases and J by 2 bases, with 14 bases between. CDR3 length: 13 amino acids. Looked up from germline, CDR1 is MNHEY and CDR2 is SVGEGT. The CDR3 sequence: CASSATETYEQYF. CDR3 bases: TGTGCCAGTTCCGCGACAGAGACCTACGAGCAGTACTTC.

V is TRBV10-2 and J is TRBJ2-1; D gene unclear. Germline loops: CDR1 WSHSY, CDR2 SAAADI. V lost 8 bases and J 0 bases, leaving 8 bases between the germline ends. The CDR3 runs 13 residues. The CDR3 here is CASQLSSYNEQFF. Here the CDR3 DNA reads TGCGCCAGCCAGCTAAGCTCCTACAATGAGCAGTTCTTC.

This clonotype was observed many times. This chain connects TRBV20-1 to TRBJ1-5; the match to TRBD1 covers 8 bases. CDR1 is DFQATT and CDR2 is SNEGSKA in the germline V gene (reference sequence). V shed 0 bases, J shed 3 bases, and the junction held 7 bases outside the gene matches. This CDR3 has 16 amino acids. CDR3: CSARERTGPVNQPQHF. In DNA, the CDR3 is TGCAGTGCTAGAGAAAGGACAGGGCCAGTCAATCAGCCCCAGCATTTT.

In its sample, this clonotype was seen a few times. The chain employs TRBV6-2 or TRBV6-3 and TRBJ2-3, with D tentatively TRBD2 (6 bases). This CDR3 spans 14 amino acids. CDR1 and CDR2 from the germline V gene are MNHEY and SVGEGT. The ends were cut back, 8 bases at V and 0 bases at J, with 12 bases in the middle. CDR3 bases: TGTGCCAGCTCGGGCGGGACTAGCACAGATACGCAGTATTTT. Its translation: CASSGGTSTDTQYF.

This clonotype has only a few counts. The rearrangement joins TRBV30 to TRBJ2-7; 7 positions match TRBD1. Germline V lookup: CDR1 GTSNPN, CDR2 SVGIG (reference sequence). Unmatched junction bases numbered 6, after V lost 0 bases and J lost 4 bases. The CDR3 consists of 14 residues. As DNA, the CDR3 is TGTGCCTGGAGTGTCACGACAGGGCGATACGAGCAGTACTTC. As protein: CAWSVTTGRYEQYF.

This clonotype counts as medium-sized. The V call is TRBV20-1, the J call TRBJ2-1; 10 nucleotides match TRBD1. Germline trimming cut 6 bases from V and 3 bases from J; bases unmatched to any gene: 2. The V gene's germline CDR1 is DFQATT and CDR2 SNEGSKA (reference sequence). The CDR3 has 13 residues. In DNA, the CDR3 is TGCAGTGCCGGGACAGGGGACTACAATGAGCAGTTCTTC. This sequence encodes CSAGTGDYNEQFF.

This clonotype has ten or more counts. Written as DNA, the CDR3 is TGTGCCAGCAGTGGTCCCAGGTCGGGGGGAGGCACCGGGGAGCTGTTTTTT. Its translation is CASSGPRSGGGTGELFF. This chain connects TRBV5-4 to TRBJ2-2, with 7 bases identical to TRBD2. CDR1 and CDR2 (germline): SGHNT, YYREEE (reference sequence). This CDR3 spans 17 amino acids. The trim removed 5 bases at V and 4 bases at J, leaving 14 bases unmatched. The full variable domain, with the rest looked up from reference TRBV5-4 and TRBJ2-2, is ETGVTQSPTHLIKTRGQQVTLRCSSQSGHNTVSWYQQALGQGPQFIFQYYREEENGRGNFPPRFSGLQFPNYSSELNVNALELDDSALYLCASSGPRSGGGTGELFFGEGSRLTVL.

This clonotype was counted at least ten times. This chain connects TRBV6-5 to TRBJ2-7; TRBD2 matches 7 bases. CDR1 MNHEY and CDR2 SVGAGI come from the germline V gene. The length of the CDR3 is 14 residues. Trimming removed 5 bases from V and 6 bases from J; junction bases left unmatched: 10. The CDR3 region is CASSPRLASTEQYF. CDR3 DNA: TGTGCCAGCAGTCCCCGACTAGCTTCAACCGAGCAGTACTTC.

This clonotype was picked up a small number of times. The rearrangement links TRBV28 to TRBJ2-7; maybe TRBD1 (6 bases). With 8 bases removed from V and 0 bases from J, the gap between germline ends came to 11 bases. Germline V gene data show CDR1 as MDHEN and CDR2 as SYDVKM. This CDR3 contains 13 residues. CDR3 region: CASLGQFSYEQYF. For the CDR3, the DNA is TGTGCCAGCCTCGGACAGTTCTCCTACGAGCAGTACTTC.